These T cell receptor beta chains were read from a single sample in a study of blood T cells in healthy people across ages. MiXCR was run by TCRdb on the 5' RACE reads, yielding one entry per CDR3 protein. The sample lists 660,000 or so distinct CDR3 sequences, roughly 50% occurring once. Sequenced sample: blood. The receptors were gathered from a man aged 55 to 70 in good health. CDR3s include the opening cysteine and the closing phenylalanine or tryptophan. The order of the fields is V gene, clone size, D gene, J gene, CDR3 protein, CDR3 DNA. The D gene is left open where the match is weak. Clone size is shown for a subset of rows, as once, few, many or a class of expanded clone.

>TRBV27|-|TRBD2|TRBJ2-1
CASRGLASYNEQFF
TGTGCCAGCAGGGGACTAGCGTCTTACAATGAGCAGTTCTTC
>TRBV20-1|-|-|TRBJ1-4
CSAVGLHTEKLFF
TGCAGTGCTGTGGGGTTACATACGGAAAAACTGTTTTTT
>TRBV4-1|-|-|TRBJ1-2
CASSQGSGGRDYGYTF
TGCGCCAGCAGCCAAGGGTCCGGGGGGAGAGACTATGGCTACACCTTC
>TRBV11-2|many|TRBD2|TRBJ2-5
CASSSGGGETQYF
TGTGCCAGCAGCTCGGGAGGGGGGGAGACCCAGTACTTC
>TRBV11-2|-|TRBD2|TRBJ2-1
CASSPLGTSNEQFF
TGTGCCAGCAGCCCCCTAGGGACTAGCAATGAGCAGTTCTTC
>TRBV29-1|-|TRBD2|TRBJ2-1
CSVEARTSGGLSYNEQFF
TGCAGCGTTGAAGCAAGGACTAGCGGGGGACTATCCTACAATGAGCAGTTCTTC
>TRBV7-2|-|-|TRBJ2-1
CAGSLTGMRGEQFF
TGTGCCGGCAGCTTAACAGGGATGAGGGGTGAGCAGTTCTTC
>TRBV7-9|few|TRBD1|TRBJ2-5
CASSADRVDQETQYF
TGTGCCAGCAGCGCGGACAGGGTCGACCAAGAGACCCAGTACTTC
>TRBV7-9|-|-|TRBJ2-1
CASSLHLNEQFF
TGTGCCAGCAGCTTACACCTCAATGAGCAGTTCTTC
>TRBV20-1|-|TRBD1|TRBJ2-1
CSATPFDRGTETQFF
TGCAGTGCTACCCCTTTTGACAGGGGGACTGAGACCCAGTTCTTC
>TRBV6-5|-|-|TRBJ2-1
CASSYSFTGNEQFF
TGTGCCAGCAGTTACTCCTTCACAGGGAATGAGCAGTTCTTC
>TRBV27|-|-|TRBJ1-1
CASSYSPPGGGEAFF
TGTGCCAGCAGTTACAGCCCCCCCGGGGGCGGGGAGGCTTTCTTT
>TRBV7-9|-|-|TRBJ1-1
CATGRGSNTEAFF
TGTGCCACCGGGCGGGGATCGAACACTGAAGCTTTCTTT
>TRBV7-2|-|-|TRBJ2-4
CASSLAWGRKNIQYF
TGTGCCAGCAGCTTAGCGTGGGGACGGAAAAACATTCAGTACTTC
>TRBV12-3/TRBV12-4|few|-|TRBJ2-3
CASSQVGGRRDTQYF
TGTGCCAGCAGCCAAGTGGGGGGGCGTAGAGATACGCAGTATTTT
>TRBV20-1|-|TRBD1|TRBJ1-2
CGASGDRTSGYTF
TGCGGTGCCTCGGGGGACAGGACGTCTGGCTACACCTTC
>TRBV20-1|-|TRBD1|TRBJ2-7
CSANRGTGISEQYF
TGCAGTGCTAACCGGGGGACAGGGATAAGCGAGCAGTACTTC
>TRBV5-5|-|-|TRBJ1-2
CASSRGSIYWGGYTF
TGTGCCAGCAGCAGGGGATCAATCTATTGGGGCGGCTACACCTTC
>TRBV3-1|few|-|TRBJ1-5
CASSQLGNQPQHF
TGTGCCAGCAGCCAATTGGGAAATCAGCCCCAGCATTTT
>TRBV15|-|-|TRBJ2-3
CATSRVSDTQYF
TGTGCCACCAGCAGAGTTTCAGATACGCAGTATTTT
>TRBV6-5|-|-|TRBJ2-3
CASSYSTISTDTQYF
TGTGCCAGCAGTTACTCTACTATAAGCACAGATACGCAGTATTTT
>TRBV11-2|few|-|TRBJ1-1
CASSLEGAGTEAFF
TGTGCCAGCAGCTTAGAGGGGGCGGGCACTGAAGCTTTCTTT
>TRBV20-1|-|TRBD2|TRBJ2-1
CSANLAGGYNEQFF
TGCAGTGCTAATCTAGCGGGGGGGTACAATGAGCAGTTCTTC